This passage covers 2 T cell receptor beta chains from one sample sequenced in a study of cytomegalovirus exposure and HLA in healthy donors. The PCR used 60 Vbeta and 13 Jbeta primers. The table came from immunoSEQ multiplex PCR; TCRdb's copy has only in-frame clones and leaves some out. The profile shows 55,000 to 75,000 clones, approximately 82% of them singletons. Sequencing was performed on PBMCs. The source of these receptors is a girl under 18 in good health and CMV-seropositive.

This rearrangement joins TRBV5-6 to TRBJ2-2, with 12 nucleotides matching TRBD1. Looked up from germline, CDR1 is SGHDT and CDR2 is YYEEEE. This CDR3 contains 16 residues. The V and J ends lost 0 bases and 6 bases, in that order; junction bases with no gene match: 3. The CDR3 loop reads CASSLARDRGPGELFF. The CDR3 DNA follows: TGTGCCAGCAGCTTGGCGCGGGACAGGGGGCCCGGGGAGCTGTTTTTT.

The rearrangement joins TRBV11-2 to TRBJ2-7, with TRBD2 identical over 9 bases. Germline CDR1 and CDR2: SGHAT and FQNNGV. The CDR3 has 15 amino acids. V gave up 4 bases and J gave up 3 bases; unmatched junction bases: 7. The CDR3 sequence: CASSSGLAGNYEQYF. The CDR3 coding sequence is TGTGCCAGCAGCTCGGGGCTAGCGGGAAACTACGAGCAGTACTTC.